These T cell receptor beta chains were read from a single sample in a study of blood T cell repertoires in COVID-19. TCRdb's copy holds only in-frame clones and misses some; the assay was immunoSEQ multiplex PCR. The sample lists around 100,000 clones; around 82% were seen once. Sequenced: peripheral blood. The receptors originated from a human donor in a cohort sampled during active or convalescent COVID-19. Each CDR3 is given without its conserved first and last residue. Rows may omit the clone size; those that give it use once, few, many or a size class.

len: 13; abundance: -; v_gene: TRBV4-2; j_gene: TRBJ2-1; CDR3aa: ASSQRTGPYNEQF
len: 15; abundance: -; v_gene: TRBV27; j_gene: TRBJ1-5; CDR3aa: ASSTRTAANSNQPQH
len: 12; abundance: -; v_gene: TRBV7-2; j_gene: TRBJ2-5; CDR3aa: ASSLVQLQETQY
len: 16; abundance: -; v_gene: TRBV19; j_gene: TRBJ2-1; CDR3aa: ASSIDPDKGRVLDEQF
len: 13; abundance: -; v_gene: TRBV4-1; j_gene: TRBJ1-1; CDR3aa: ASSQAIRQNTEAF
len: 14; abundance: -; v_gene: TRBV2; j_gene: TRBJ1-3; CDR3aa: ASSPRSGTGRNTIY
len: 15; abundance: -; v_gene: TRBV3-1/TRBV3-2; j_gene: TRBJ2-1; CDR3aa: ASSPPIGGGASHEQF
len: 10; abundance: few; v_gene: TRBV12-3/TRBV12-4; j_gene: TRBJ2-7; CDR3aa: ASSSDSYEQY
len: 12; abundance: few; v_gene: TRBV7-2; j_gene: TRBJ1-3; CDR3aa: ASSSGLGGNTIY
len: 11; abundance: -; v_gene: TRBV28; j_gene: TRBJ1-2; CDR3aa: ATKEGLVYGYT
len: 12; abundance: -; v_gene: TRBV6-6; j_gene: TRBJ1-4; CDR3aa: ASRVRGANEKLF
len: 13; abundance: -; v_gene: TRBV2; j_gene: TRBJ1-3; CDR3aa: ASSEFAGSGNTIY
len: 12; abundance: -; v_gene: TRBV11-3; j_gene: TRBJ2-5; CDR3aa: ASSPRDYQETQY
len: 13; abundance: -; v_gene: TRBV7-2; j_gene: TRBJ2-5; CDR3aa: ASSPWRGEGETQY
len: 15; abundance: -; v_gene: TRBV11-3; j_gene: TRBJ1-2; CDR3aa: ASSLDTPGQPNYGYT
len: 18; abundance: -; v_gene: TRBV27; j_gene: TRBJ1-2; CDR3aa: ASSLRPPRQGAYSNYGYT
len: 17; abundance: -; v_gene: TRBV7-2; j_gene: TRBJ2-7; CDR3aa: ASSSTGTGALQRSYEQY
len: 16; abundance: few; v_gene: TRBV7-2; j_gene: TRBJ2-3; CDR3aa: ASSPAIGTGRYTDTQY
len: 13; abundance: -; v_gene: TRBV5-1; j_gene: TRBJ2-1; CDR3aa: ASSLSSGTHNEQF
len: 18; abundance: once; v_gene: TRBV19; j_gene: TRBJ2-3; CDR3aa: ASSMREGHRGSGGTDTQY
len: 9; abundance: -; v_gene: TRBV20-1; j_gene: TRBJ2-5; CDR3aa: SASGRETQY
len: 11; abundance: -; v_gene: TRBV4-1; j_gene: TRBJ2-5; CDR3aa: ASSQALALTQY
len: 11; abundance: -; v_gene: TRBV4-1; j_gene: TRBJ1-2; CDR3aa: ASSQEGRAGYT
len: 14; abundance: -; v_gene: TRBV4-3; j_gene: TRBJ2-3; CDR3aa: ASSQEGGRPTDTQY
len: 12; abundance: -; v_gene: TRBV7-9; j_gene: TRBJ1-3; CDR3aa: ASTYKYSGNTIY
len: 15; abundance: -; v_gene: TRBV25-1; j_gene: TRBJ1-1; CDR3aa: ASSDTRSGTPNTEAF
len: 14; abundance: -; v_gene: TRBV15; j_gene: TRBJ1-1; CDR3aa: ATSRGGDRAYFEAF
len: 11; abundance: -; v_gene: TRBV6-1; j_gene: TRBJ1-6; CDR3aa: ASADRGDSPLH
len: 11; abundance: -; v_gene: TRBV19; j_gene: TRBJ1-1; CDR3aa: ASSTRQNTEAF
len: 12; abundance: -; v_gene: TRBV2; j_gene: TRBJ1-6; CDR3aa: ASYNRGRGSPLH
len: 13; abundance: -; v_gene: TRBV15; j_gene: TRBJ1-6; CDR3aa: ATSRRRDSNSPLH
len: 17; abundance: -; v_gene: TRBV10-3; j_gene: TRBJ2-1; CDR3aa: AISDIGTGGRSSYNEQF
len: 15; abundance: once; v_gene: TRBV11-3; j_gene: TRBJ1-1; CDR3aa: ASSSQTQGGMNTEAF
len: 9; abundance: few; v_gene: TRBV7-9; j_gene: TRBJ1-1; CDR3aa: ASSSGDRAF
len: 15; abundance: -; v_gene: TRBV5-1; j_gene: TRBJ2-1; CDR3aa: ASSLVTVAGGLDEQF
len: 13; abundance: -; v_gene: TRBV9; j_gene: TRBJ1-1; CDR3aa: ASSVGAGANTEAF
len: 11; abundance: -; v_gene: TRBV19; j_gene: TRBJ1-2; CDR3aa: ASSNSGGDGYT
len: 13; abundance: -; v_gene: TRBV5-6; j_gene: TRBJ1-1; CDR3aa: ASSSIQNWNTEAF
len: 14; abundance: -; v_gene: TRBV7-9; j_gene: TRBJ1-6; CDR3aa: ASSLGRTGWNSPLH
len: 12; abundance: -; v_gene: TRBV28; j_gene: TRBJ1-5; CDR3aa: ASSPAQGGQPQH
len: 12; abundance: -; v_gene: TRBV3-1/TRBV3-2; j_gene: TRBJ1-2; CDR3aa: ASSQFSGSYGYT
len: 13; abundance: -; v_gene: TRBV5-4; j_gene: TRBJ2-2; CDR3aa: ASSLSGRNTGELF
len: 12; abundance: -; v_gene: TRBV18; j_gene: TRBJ2-1; CDR3aa: ASSAGLAHNEQF